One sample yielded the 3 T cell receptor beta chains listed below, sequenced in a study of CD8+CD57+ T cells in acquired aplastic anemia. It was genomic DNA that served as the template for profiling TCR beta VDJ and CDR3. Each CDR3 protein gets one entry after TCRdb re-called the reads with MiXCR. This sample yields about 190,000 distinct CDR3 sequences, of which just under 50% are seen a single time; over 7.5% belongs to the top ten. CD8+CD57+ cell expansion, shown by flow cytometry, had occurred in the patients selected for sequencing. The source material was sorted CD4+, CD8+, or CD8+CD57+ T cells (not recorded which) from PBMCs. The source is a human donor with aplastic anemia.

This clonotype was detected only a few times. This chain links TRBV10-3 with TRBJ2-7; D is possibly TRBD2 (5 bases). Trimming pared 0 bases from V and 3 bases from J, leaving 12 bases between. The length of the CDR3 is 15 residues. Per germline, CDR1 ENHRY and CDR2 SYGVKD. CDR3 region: CAISESQDSDYEQYF. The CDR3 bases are TGTGCCATCAGTGAGTCTCAGGACTCCGACTACGAGCAGTACTTC.

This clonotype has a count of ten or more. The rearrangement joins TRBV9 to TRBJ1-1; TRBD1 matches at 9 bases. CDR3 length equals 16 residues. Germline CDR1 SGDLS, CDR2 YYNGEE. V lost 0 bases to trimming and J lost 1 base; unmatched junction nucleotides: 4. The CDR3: CASSVAGQGTNTEAFF. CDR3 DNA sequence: TGTGCCAGCAGCGTAGCGGGACAGGGAACGAACACTGAAGCTTTCTTT.

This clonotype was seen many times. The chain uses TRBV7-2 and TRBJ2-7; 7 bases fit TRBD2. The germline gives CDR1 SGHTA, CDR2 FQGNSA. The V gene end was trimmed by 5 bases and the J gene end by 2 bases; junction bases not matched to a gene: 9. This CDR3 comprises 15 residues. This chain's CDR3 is CASSPQTSPAYEQYF. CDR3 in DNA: TGTGCCAGCAGCCCCCAGACTAGCCCAGCCTACGAGCAGTACTTC.